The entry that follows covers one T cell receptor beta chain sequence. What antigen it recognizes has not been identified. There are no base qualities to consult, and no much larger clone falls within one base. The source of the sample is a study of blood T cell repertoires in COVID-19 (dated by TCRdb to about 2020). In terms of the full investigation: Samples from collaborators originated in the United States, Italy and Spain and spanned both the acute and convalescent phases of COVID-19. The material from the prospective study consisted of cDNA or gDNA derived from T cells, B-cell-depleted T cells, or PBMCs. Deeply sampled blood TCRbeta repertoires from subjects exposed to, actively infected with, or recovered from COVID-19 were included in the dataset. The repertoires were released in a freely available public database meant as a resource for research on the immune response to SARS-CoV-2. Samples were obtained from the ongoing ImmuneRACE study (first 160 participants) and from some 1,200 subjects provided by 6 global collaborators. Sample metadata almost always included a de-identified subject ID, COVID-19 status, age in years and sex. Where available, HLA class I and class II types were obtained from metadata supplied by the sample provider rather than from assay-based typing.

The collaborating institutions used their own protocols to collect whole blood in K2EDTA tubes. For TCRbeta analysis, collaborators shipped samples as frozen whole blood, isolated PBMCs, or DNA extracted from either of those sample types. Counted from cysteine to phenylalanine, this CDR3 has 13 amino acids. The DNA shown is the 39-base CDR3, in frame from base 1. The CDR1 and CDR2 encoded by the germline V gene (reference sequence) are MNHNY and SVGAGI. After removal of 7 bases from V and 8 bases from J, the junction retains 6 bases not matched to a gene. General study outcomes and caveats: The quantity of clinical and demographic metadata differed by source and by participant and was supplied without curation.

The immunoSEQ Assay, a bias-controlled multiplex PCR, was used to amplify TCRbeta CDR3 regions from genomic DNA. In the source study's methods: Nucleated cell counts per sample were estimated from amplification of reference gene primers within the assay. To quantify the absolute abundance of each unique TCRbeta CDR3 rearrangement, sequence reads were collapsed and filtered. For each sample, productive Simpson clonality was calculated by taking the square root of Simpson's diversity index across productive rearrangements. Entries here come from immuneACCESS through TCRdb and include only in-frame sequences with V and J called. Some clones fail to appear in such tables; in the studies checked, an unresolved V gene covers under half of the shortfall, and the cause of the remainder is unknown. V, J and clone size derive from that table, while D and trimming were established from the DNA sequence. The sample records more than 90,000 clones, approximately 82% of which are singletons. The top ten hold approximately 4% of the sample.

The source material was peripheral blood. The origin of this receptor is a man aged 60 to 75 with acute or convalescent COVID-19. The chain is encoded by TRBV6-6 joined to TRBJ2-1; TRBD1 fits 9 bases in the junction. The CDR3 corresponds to CASIDRGSDEQFF. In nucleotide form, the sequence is TGTGCCAGCATCGACAGGGGGTCTGATGAGCAGTTCTTC.